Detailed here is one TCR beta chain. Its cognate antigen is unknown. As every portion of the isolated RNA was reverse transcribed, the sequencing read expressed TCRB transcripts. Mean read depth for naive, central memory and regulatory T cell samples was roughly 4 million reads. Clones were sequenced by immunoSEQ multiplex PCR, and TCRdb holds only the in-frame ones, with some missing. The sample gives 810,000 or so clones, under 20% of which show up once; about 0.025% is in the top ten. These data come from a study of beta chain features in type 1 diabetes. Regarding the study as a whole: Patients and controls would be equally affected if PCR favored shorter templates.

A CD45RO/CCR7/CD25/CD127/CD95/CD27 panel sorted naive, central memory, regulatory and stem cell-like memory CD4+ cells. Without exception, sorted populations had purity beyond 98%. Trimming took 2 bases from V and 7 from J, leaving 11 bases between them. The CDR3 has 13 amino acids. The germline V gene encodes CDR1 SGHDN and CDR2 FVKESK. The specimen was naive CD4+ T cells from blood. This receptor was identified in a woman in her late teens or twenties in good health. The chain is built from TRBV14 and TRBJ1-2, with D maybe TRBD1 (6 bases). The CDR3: CASSQTDRFGYTF. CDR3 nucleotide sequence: TGTGCCAGCAGCCAAACAGACAGGTTTGGCTACACCTTC. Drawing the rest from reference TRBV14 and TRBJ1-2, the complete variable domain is EAGVTQFPSHSVIEKGQTVTLRCDPISGHDNLYWYRRVMGKEIKFLLHFVKESKQDESGMPNNRFLAERTGGTYSTLKVQPAELEDSGVYFCASSQTDRFGYTFGSGTRLTVV.